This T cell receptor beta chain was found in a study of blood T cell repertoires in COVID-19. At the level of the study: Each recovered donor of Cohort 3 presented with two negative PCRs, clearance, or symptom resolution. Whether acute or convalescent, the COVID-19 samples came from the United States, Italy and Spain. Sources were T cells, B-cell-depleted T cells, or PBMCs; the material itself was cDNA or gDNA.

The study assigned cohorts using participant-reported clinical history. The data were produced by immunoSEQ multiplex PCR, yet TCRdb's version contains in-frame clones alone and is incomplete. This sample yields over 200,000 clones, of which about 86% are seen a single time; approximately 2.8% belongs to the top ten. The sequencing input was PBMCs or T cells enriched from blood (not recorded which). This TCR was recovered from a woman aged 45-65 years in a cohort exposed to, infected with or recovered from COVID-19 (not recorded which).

CDR3 amino acids: CASSPFRDRVANGYTF. Here the CDR3 DNA reads TGTGCCAGCTCACCATTCCGGGACAGGGTAGCGAATGGCTACACCTTC. The rearrangement joins TRBV18 to TRBJ1-2; TRBD1 agrees at 9 bases. CDR1 KGHSH and CDR2 LQKENI come from the germline V gene. This CDR3 has 16 residues. Trimming removed 2 bases from V and 6 bases from J; junction bases left unmatched: 10.